The clone carrying this T cell receptor beta chain was seen at least ten times. Antigen specificity is unknown. At one boundary the junction diverges from the germline segment, which might be a read error. This record comes from a study of T cells in Graves' hyperthyroidism and ophthalmopathy. Whole-study findings and limits: Blood also contained most expanded thyroid clonotypes above 0.001.

Amplification targeted TCR beta CDR3 regions from RNA transcripts. A set of HTBI primers served as the primers for a first-round RT-PCR of the TCR CDR3. TCRdb used MiXCR to reprocess the multiplex PCR reads, holding one entry per CDR3 protein. The sample lists 650,000 to 750,000 distinct CDR3 sequences; less than 15% were seen once. Sequenced: blood. The TCR comes from a woman aged 18-35 years with Graves' hyperthyroidism.

This CDR3 reads CATRSLYNSHNEQFF. The CDR3 nucleotides are TGTGCCACCAGGAGCCTATATAACTCCCACAATGAGCAGTTCTTC. This sequence joins TRBV15 and TRBJ2-1; no reliable D call. Germline loops: CDR1 LNHNV, CDR2 YYDKDF (reference sequence). This CDR3 spans 15 amino acids.